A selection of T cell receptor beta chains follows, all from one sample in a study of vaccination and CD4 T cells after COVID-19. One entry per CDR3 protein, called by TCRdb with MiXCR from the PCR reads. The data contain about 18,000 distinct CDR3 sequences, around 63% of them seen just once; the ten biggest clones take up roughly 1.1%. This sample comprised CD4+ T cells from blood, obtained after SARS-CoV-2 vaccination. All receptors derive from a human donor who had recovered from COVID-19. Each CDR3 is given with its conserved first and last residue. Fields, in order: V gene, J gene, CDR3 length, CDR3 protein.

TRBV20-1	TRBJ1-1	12	CSATQALTEAFF
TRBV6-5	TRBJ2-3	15	CASSSGLAGTDTQYF
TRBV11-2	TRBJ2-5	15	CASSSGLAVQETQYF
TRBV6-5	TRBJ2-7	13	CASSFGDTYEQYF
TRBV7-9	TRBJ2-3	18	CASSSPKRTRQSTDTQYF
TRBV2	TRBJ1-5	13	CASQDRESQPQHF
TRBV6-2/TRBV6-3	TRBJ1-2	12	CASSYPDYGYTF
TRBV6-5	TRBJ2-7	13	CASRRSGDYEQYF
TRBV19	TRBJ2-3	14	CASTGLAGSDTQYF
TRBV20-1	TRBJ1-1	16	CSASPGFEPRLTEAFF
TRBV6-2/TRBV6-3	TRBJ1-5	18	CASSYAPHARYSNQPQHF
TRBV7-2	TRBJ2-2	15	CASSALAGVTGELFF
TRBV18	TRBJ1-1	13	CASSPGDGTEAFF
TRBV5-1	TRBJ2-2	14	CASSPWTNTGELFF
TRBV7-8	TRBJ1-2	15	CASSPRTVTNYGYTF
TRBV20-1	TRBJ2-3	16	CSARGPSGRAADTQYF